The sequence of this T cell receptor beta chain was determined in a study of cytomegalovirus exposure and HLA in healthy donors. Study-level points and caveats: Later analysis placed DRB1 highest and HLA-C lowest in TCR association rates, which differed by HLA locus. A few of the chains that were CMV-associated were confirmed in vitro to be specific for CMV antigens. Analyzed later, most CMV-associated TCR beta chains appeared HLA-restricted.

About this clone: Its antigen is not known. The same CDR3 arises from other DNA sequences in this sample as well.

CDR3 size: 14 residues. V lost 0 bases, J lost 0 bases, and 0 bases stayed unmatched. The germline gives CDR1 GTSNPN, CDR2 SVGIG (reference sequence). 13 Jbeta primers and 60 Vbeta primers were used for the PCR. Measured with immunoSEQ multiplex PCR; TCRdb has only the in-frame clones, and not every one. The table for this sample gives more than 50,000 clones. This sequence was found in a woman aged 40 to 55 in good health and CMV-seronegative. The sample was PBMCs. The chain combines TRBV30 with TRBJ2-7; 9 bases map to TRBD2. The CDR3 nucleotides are TGTGCCTGGAGTGTAGCGGGGGGCTCCTACGAGCAGTACTTC. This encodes CAWSVAGGSYEQYF. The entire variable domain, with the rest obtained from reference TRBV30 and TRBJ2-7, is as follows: SQTIHQWPATLVQPVGSPLSLECTVEGTSNPNLYWYRQAAGRGLQLLFYSVGIGQISSEVPQNLSASRPQDRQFILSSKKLLLSDSGFYLCAWSVAGGSYEQYFGPGTRLTVT.